The rows below give T cell receptor beta chains drawn from one sample of a study of T-cell reconstitution after alpha-beta-depleted transplantation in children. TCRdb redid the calling of the PCR reads with MiXCR, one entry per CDR3 protein. The sample carries about 1,000,000 distinct CDR3 sequences, about 29% recorded once. This specimen was PBMCs, mostly from graft donor cells, taken 360 days after TCRalphabeta/CD19-depleted stem cell transplant. The source is a boy under two years old who had a stem cell transplant for SCID, so the T cells may come from the graft donor. Both conserved end residues are part of each CDR3. Each record gives: D gene, clone size, J gene, V gene, CDR3 length, CDR3 DNA, CDR3 protein. The D gene is left open where the match is weak. A row's size may be missing; if present it is once, few, many or a size class.

>NA|NA|TRBJ2-5|TRBV5-1|14
TGCGCCAGCAGCTTAAACAGCAACCAAGAGACCCAGTACTTC
CASSLNSNQETQYF
>NA|NA|TRBJ1-5|TRBV20-1|14
TGCAGTGCTAGAGGGGGTGGTAGCAATCAGCCCCAGCATTTT
CSARGGGSNQPQHF
>NA|few|TRBJ2-7|TRBV12-3/TRBV12-4|14
TGTGCCAGCACTTGGGGGCAGGTTACGAACGAGCAGTACTTC
CASTWGQVTNEQYF
>TRBD1|NA|TRBJ2-5|TRBV7-6|18
TGTGCCAGCAGCTCCCTGGGTGTCTGGGACAGAGTACAAGAGACCCAGTACTTC
CASSSLGVWDRVQETQYF
>NA|NA|TRBJ2-2|TRBV12-3/TRBV12-4|15
TGTGCCAGCAGTTTAGATGTTCAGGGAACCGGGGAGCTGTTTTTT
CASSLDVQGTGELFF
>NA|NA|TRBJ2-3|TRBV14|13
TGTGCCAGCAGCCAAGACTGGCAGGGGACGCAGTATTTT
CASSQDWQGTQYF
>TRBD2|few|TRBJ2-3|TRBV6-5|17
TGTGCCAGCAGTTACTCGGGCGGTAGCGGGGGCACAGATACGCAGTATTTT
CASSYSGGSGGTDTQYF
>TRBD2|NA|TRBJ2-3|TRBV28|14
TGTGCCAGTAGAGCGGGGGGAGGGACAGATACGCAGTATTTT
CASRAGGGTDTQYF
>NA|NA|TRBJ2-1|TRBV28|14
TGTGCCAGCAGTTTATTCGGGGGCTACAATGAGCAGTTCTTC
CASSLFGGYNEQFF
>TRBD1|few|TRBJ1-3|TRBV12-3/TRBV12-4|13
TGTGCCAGCAGTTTTAGGGACAGGGACAAGGTATATTTT
CASSFRDRDKVYF
>TRBD1|NA|TRBJ2-7|TRBV5-5|15
TGTGCCAGCAGCCACTCCGGGACAGCCTCCTACGAGCAGTACTTC
CASSHSGTASYEQYF
>NA|many|TRBJ2-7|TRBV4-1|14
TGCGCCAGCAGCCAAGTTTACAGTCCCTACGAGCAGTACTTC
CASSQVYSPYEQYF
>NA|NA|TRBJ2-5|TRBV3-1|13
TGTGCCAGCAGCCCCCTGGGTGGAGAGACCCAGTACTTC
CASSPLGGETQYF
>NA|few|TRBJ1-5|TRBV4-3|14
TGCGCCAGCAGCCAAGATAGGGGGGGAGGGTCCCAGCATTTT
CASSQDRGGGSQHF
>NA|few|TRBJ1-2|TRBV20-1|13
TGCAGTGCTAGAGACCCAGGGAACTATGGCTACACCTTC
CSARDPGNYGYTF
>TRBD1|many|TRBJ2-1|TRBV24-1|15
TGTGCCACCAGTGATTTAGGGTACAGGGGCAATGAGCAGTTCTTC
CATSDLGYRGNEQFF
>NA|NA|TRBJ1-6|TRBV5-1|15
TGCGCCAGCAGCTGGGGGACAATGGGAAATTCACCCCTCCACTTT
CASSWGTMGNSPLHF
>NA|many|TRBJ2-7|TRBV20-1|11
TGCAGTGCCAGGGTGACCTACGAGCAGTACTTC
CSARVTYEQYF
>NA|NA|TRBJ2-3|TRBV12-3/TRBV12-4|15
TGTGCCAGCAGTTCCGGGACTTATAGCACAGATACGCAGTATTTT
CASSSGTYSTDTQYF
>NA|NA|TRBJ2-7|TRBV18|16
TGTGCCAGCTCATCTCTTGGGAACAGAGCATACTACGAGCAGTACTTC
CASSSLGNRAYYEQYF
>NA|few|TRBJ1-4|TRBV6-1|13
TGTGCCAGCGGCGCCTTCCTCAGCGAAAAACTGTTTTTT
CASGAFLSEKLFF
>TRBD2|NA|TRBJ2-1|TRBV12-3/TRBV12-4|18
TGTGCCAGCAGTTTAGCGCTCGGGACTATCCCTTCCTACAATGAGCAGTTCTTC
CASSLALGTIPSYNEQFF
>NA|few|TRBJ1-1|TRBV5-1|13
TGCGCCAGCAGCTTAAGGGACACAGATGAAGCTTTCTTT
CASSLRDTDEAFF
>NA|few|TRBJ1-5|TRBV9|14
TGTGCCAGCAGCGTAGGGGGGATAAATCAGCCCCAGCATTTT
CASSVGGINQPQHF
>NA|NA|TRBJ1-3|TRBV29-1|16
TGCAGCGTTGAAGACCCCTTTTCGGGGAGGGCAAACACCATATATTTT
CSVEDPFSGRANTIYF
>NA|NA|TRBJ2-7|TRBV20-1|12
TGCAGTGCGAACAGGGAATTTCACGAGCAGTACTTC
CSANREFHEQYF
>NA|few|TRBJ1-1|TRBV20-1|12
TGCAGTGCCACCGCAGATAGCACTGAAGCTTTCTTT
CSATADSTEAFF
>NA|NA|TRBJ2-1|TRBV6-1|13
TGTGCCAGCAGCGCCACTAGTCGGCATGAGCAGTTCTTC
CASSATSRHEQFF
>NA|NA|TRBJ2-5|TRBV4-3|16
TGCGCCAGCAGCCAAGATGCCGCAGACAGAAGGAAGACCCAGTACTTC
CASSQDAADRRKTQYF
>NA|few|TRBJ1-1|TRBV12-3/TRBV12-4|13
TGTGCCAGCAGGGTAACGGACAGTGCTGAAGCTTTCTTT
CASRVTDSAEAFF
>NA|NA|TRBJ2-5|TRBV4-3|16
TGCGCCAGCAGCCATCTACCGGGACAAGGCCAAGAGACCCAGTACTTC
CASSHLPGQGQETQYF
>NA|once|TRBJ1-1|TRBV12-3/TRBV12-4|15
TGTGCCAGCAGTTTATATCTTCCGGGCGGAACTGAAGCTTTCTTT
CASSLYLPGGTEAFF
>NA|few|TRBJ1-2|TRBV6-5|14
TGTGCCAGCAGTTTCGCGACTGATATCTATGGCTACACCTTC
CASSFATDIYGYTF
>TRBD2|NA|TRBJ2-1|TRBV7-8|17
TGTGCCAGCAGCTTATATGAGCGGGGGGGCGCCGGCGTTGAGCAGTTCTTC
CASSLYERGGAGVEQFF
>TRBD1|NA|TRBJ2-7|TRBV12-3/TRBV12-4|17
TGTGCCAGCAGTTACCGGACAGGGGGGATCGGAAAAAACGAGCAGTACTTC
CASSYRTGGIGKNEQYF
>NA|NA|TRBJ2-3|TRBV2|14
TGTGCCAGCATTGGGCCTAGTCTCCCAGATACGCAGTATTTT
CASIGPSLPDTQYF
>NA|NA|TRBJ2-3|TRBV5-5|17
TGTGCCAGCAGCTGGCCGAGAGGGGCAGCCAGCACAGATACGCAGTATTTT
CASSWPRGAASTDTQYF
>TRBD1|NA|TRBJ2-1|TRBV10-3|14
TGTGCCATCAGAGGGACAGGGGGAGGTAATGAGCAGTTCTTC
CAIRGTGGGNEQFF